The 12 T cell receptor beta chains below come from one sample, sequenced in a study of blood T cell repertoires in COVID-19. Libraries were prepared by immunoSEQ multiplex PCR; TCRdb keeps only in-frame clonotypes and omits some of them. The table lists about 260,000 clones, around four fifths of them singletons. The sample consisted of peripheral blood. The receptor source for this set is a man in his 60s with acute or convalescent COVID-19.

The genes are TRBV21-1 and TRBJ2-5; TRBD2 was called by the table and not checked on the DNA. TRBV21-1 is recorded as a pseudogene. The CDR3 is 18 amino acids. The CDR3 protein is CASSKVGAGRPFQETQYF. CDR3 DNA: TGTGCCAGCAGCAAAGTTGGAGCGGGGAGGCCCTTCCAAGAGACCCAGTACTTC.

This clone was recorded a few times. The rearrangement joins TRBV18 to TRBJ2-7, with 8 bases that match TRBD1. The CDR3 extends over 15 amino acids. The germline gives CDR1 KGHSH, CDR2 LQKENI. Trimming cost V 3 bases and J 4 bases; bases outside gene matches: 8. In nucleotides, the CDR3 is TGTGCCAGCTCACCCCCTAATGGGGACAGGTACGAGCAGTACTTC. It yields the protein CASSPPNGDRYEQYF.

This clone was found a few times. V and J are TRBV11-2 and TRBJ1-6; possible D gene TRBD1, 6 bases. V was clipped by 5 bases and J by 9 bases, with 17 bases between them. In germline, CDR1 is SGHAT, CDR2 FQNNGV. The CDR3 contains 15 residues. CDR3 coding DNA: TGTGCCAGCAGCCTCACCTGGGGGCAGGGTTCACCCCTCCACTTT. Translating it yields CASSLTWGQGSPLHF.

The chain combines TRBV19 with TRBJ2-3; tentative D call: TRBD1 (8 bases). Trimming shortened V by 1 base and J by 5 bases, and 13 bases separated the two germline ends. From germline, CDR1 is LNHDA and CDR2 SQIVND (reference sequence). The CDR3 length is 15 residues. CDR3 nucleotides: TGTGCCAGTAGTATAGGAACAGGGGGGGGAGATACGCAGTATTTT. Its protein is CASSIGTGGGDTQYF.

This chain connects TRBV11-1 to TRBJ2-5; no firm D call. V lost 5 bases to trimming and J lost 1 base, with 8 bases between them. This CDR3 has 13 residues. CDR1 is SGHAT and CDR2 is FQDESV in the germline V gene (reference sequence). CDR3 sequence: CASSLPGQETQYF. The CDR3 nucleotides are TGTGCCAGCAGCCTACCGGGCCAAGAGACCCAGTACTTC.

The genes are TRBV11-2 and TRBJ2-4; perhaps TRBD2 as D (5 bases). Germline V gene lookup returns CDR1 SGHAT and CDR2 FQNNGV. The CDR3 loop spans 19 amino acids. The V gene lost 5 bases and the J gene lost 1 base, with 24 bases spanning the gap. CDR3 region: CASSPLRGVDPGAKNIQYF. DNA of the CDR3: TGTGCCAGCAGCCCGCTCCGTGGGGTGGACCCGGGGGCCAAAAACATTCAGTACTTC. The entire variable domain, with the rest obtained from reference TRBV11-2 and TRBJ2-4, is as follows: EAGVAQSPRYKIIEKRQSVAFWCNPISGHATLYWYQQILGQGPKLLIQFQNNGVVDDSQLPKDRFSAERLKGVDSTLKIQPAKLEDSAVYLCASSPLRGVDPGAKNIQYFGAGTRLSVL.

This chain uses TRBV11-2 with TRBJ2-3; D is possibly TRBD1 (7 bases). V was cut by 5 bases and J by 0 bases, with 9 bases left in between. The germline V gene has CDR1 SGHAT and CDR2 FQNNGV. CDR3 length equals 14 residues. CDR3: CASSPGGSTDTQYF. CDR3 in DNA: TGTGCCAGCAGCCCAGGGGGGAGCACAGATACGCAGTATTTT.

The CDR3 DNA follows: TGTGCCAGCAGACAGGGGTACACTGAAGCTTTCTTT. It codes for CASRQGYTEAFF. This chain connects TRBV3-1 (or the pseudogene TRBV3-2) to TRBJ1-1, with TRBD1 identical over 7 bases. CDR3 length: 12 amino acids. The germline V gene has CDR1 LGHDT and CDR2 YNNKEL (reference sequence). The trim removed 6 bases at V and 3 bases at J, leaving 1 base unmatched.

The CDR3 is CASSLPLAGINNEQFF. The CDR3 coding sequence is TGTGCCAGCAGCTTACCTCTGGCGGGGATAAACAATGAGCAGTTCTTC. The V and J genes are TRBV7-9 and TRBJ2-1, with D possibly being TRBD2 (6 bases). The CDR3 is made up of 16 amino acids. The ends were cut back, 2 bases at V and 5 bases at J, with 16 bases in the middle. Germline lookup yields CDR1 SEHNR and CDR2 FQNEAQ (reference sequence).

The J gene is TRBJ2-2, the V gene TRBV24-1; 12 positions agree with TRBD1. Per germline, CDR1 KGHDR and CDR2 SFDVKD. The V and J ends lost 5 bases and 5 bases, in that order; junction bases with no gene match: 11. The CDR3 has 18 amino acids. The DNA of the CDR3 is TGTGCCACCAGTGGGGACAGGGGGCGCGAGGGTAGTACCGGGGAGCTGTTTTTT. It yields the protein CATSGDRGREGSTGELFF.

This clone was counted once. The chain links TRBV7-9 to TRBJ2-3; 7 bases are shared with TRBD1. J gave up 3 bases and V 5 bases, and 11 bases lay outside the gene matches. The CDR3 runs to 16 residues. Germline V gene data show CDR1 as SEHNR and CDR2 as FQNEAQ (reference sequence). The CDR3 region has the DNA TGTGCCAGCAGCCGAGACAGGGCGCCTTTGACAGATACGCAGTATTTT. It encodes CASSRDRAPLTDTQYF.

The sample holds a few counts of this clone. The J gene is TRBJ1-6, the V gene TRBV27; 8 nucleotides align to TRBD1. The CDR3 is 15 residues long. From germline, CDR1 is MNHEY and CDR2 SMNVEV (reference sequence). The ends lost 2 bases at V and 7 bases at J; junction bases unmatched: 4. CDR3 region: CASSLQGAPNSPLHF. The CDR3 region has the DNA TGTGCCAGCAGTTTACAGGGGGCGCCGAATTCACCCCTCCACTTT.